The next 6 T cell receptor beta chains were all read from a single sample in a study of response to subunit inactivated influenza vaccine. MiXCR, run by TCRdb on the RT-PCR reads, gives a single entry per CDR3 protein. The sample contains 860,000 or so distinct CDR3 sequences, around 20% of which appear only once. Source: PBMCs from blood, taken more than 4 days after vaccination. These TCRs come from a man between 45 and 60 years old who received an inactivated influenza vaccine.

This chain joins TRBV9 and TRBJ2-5; 8 nucleotides line up with TRBD1. This CDR3 has 15 residues. Germline loops: CDR1 SGDLS, CDR2 YYNGEE. The V segment lost 3 bases and the J segment 6 bases; nucleotides outside the gene matches: 10. As DNA, the CDR3 is TGTGCCAGCAGCGCCGGACAGGGACTCAAAAAGACCCAGTACTTC. Translating gives CASSAGQGLKKTQYF.

The rearrangement links TRBV12-3 or TRBV12-4 to TRBJ2-7; possibly TRBD1 for D (6 bases). Trimming left V 6 bases short and J 0 bases short, with 12 bases between. The CDR3 runs to 14 residues. The CDR3 region has the DNA TGTGCCAGCAGGGTTGCAGGGGCCTCCTACGAGCAGTACTTC. This gives the protein CASRVAGASYEQYF.

This clonotype was seen a few times. This chain joins TRBV10-3 and TRBJ1-2, with D perhaps TRBD1 (6 bases). Germline CDR1 ENHRY, CDR2 SYGVKD. This CDR3 has 15 residues. V dropped 0 bases and J dropped 5 bases, with 13 bases sitting between them. DNA for the CDR3: TGTGCCATCAGTGAGTCGGGCAGGGGAAATTATGGCTACACCTTC. Encoded protein: CAISESGRGNYGYTF.

This clonotype has more than one count but fewer than ten. This chain connects TRBV12-3 or TRBV12-4 to TRBJ2-5, with 8 bases fitting TRBD1. V lost 4 bases and J lost 4; bases outside the gene matches: 8. There are 15 residues in the CDR3. CDR3 in DNA: TGTGCCAGCAGTTCGCGGCAGGGGGCGGGAGAGACCCAGTACTTC. It yields the protein CASSSRQGAGETQYF.

The rearrangement joins TRBV9 to TRBJ2-1; TRBD2 agrees at 14 bases. Germline V gives CDR1 SGDLS, CDR2 YYNGEE. V lost 3 bases, J lost 6 bases, and 11 bases stayed unmatched. This CDR3 has 18 amino acids. The DNA for the CDR3 is TGTGCCAGCAGCGCCAGACTAGCGGGGGGGCCTGTAGGCAATGAGCAGTTCTTC. It translates to CASSARLAGGPVGNEQFF. The variable domain in full, completed from reference TRBV9 and TRBJ2-1, reads DSGVTQTPKHLITATGQRVTLRCSPRSGDLSVYWYQQSLDQGLQFLIQYYNGEERAKGNILERFSAQQFPDLHSELNLSSLELGDSALYFCASSARLAGGPVGNEQFFGPGTRLTVL.

This clonotype was detected many times. The chain recombines TRBV12-3 or TRBV12-4 with TRBJ2-1; no definite D call. The CDR3 runs to 16 residues. Trimming left V 6 bases short and J 8 bases short, with 23 bases between. This CDR3 is CASSLGRWAGDDEQFF. DNA for the CDR3: TGTGCCAGCAGCCTCGGTCGGTGGGCCGGCGACGATGAGCAGTTCTTC.